These T cell receptor beta chains were read from a single sample in a study of Graves' ophthalmopathy and Graves' hyperthyroidism. TCRdb passed the multiplex PCR reads through MiXCR, listing each CDR3 protein once. The table has hundreds of thousands of distinct CDR3 sequences, 45% seen once. Material for sequencing was peripheral blood. The receptor set was obtained from an adult man with Graves' ophthalmopathy. The CDR3 runs from the conserved cysteine through the conserved F or W.

V gene: TRBV11-3
CDR3 protein: CARRQGTTCEQYF

V gene: TRBV20-1
CDR3 protein: CSALGQGSNEKLFF

V gene: TRBV7-2
CDR3 protein: CASSLAAGSSGNTIYF

V gene: TRBV10-3
CDR3 protein: CASSYEQGRGDGYTF

V gene: TRBV5-6
CDR3 protein: CASSPTGVGTMNTEAFF

V gene: TRBV19
CDR3 protein: CASSPYRSGANVLTF

V gene: TRBV11-3
CDR3 protein: CASSLGEGRSSGANVLTF

V gene: TRBV5-1
CDR3 protein: CASTTGGSSHEQYF

V gene: TRBV12-5
CDR3 protein: CASSSNRGGGELFF

V gene: TRBV20-1
CDR3 protein: CSARGLAEETQYF

V gene: TRBV20-1
CDR3 protein: CSAPRPPNYGYTF

V gene: TRBV29-1
CDR3 protein: CSVEIDTGELFF

V gene: TRBV7-8
CDR3 protein: CASSPGGERYEQYF

V gene: TRBV3-1
CDR3 protein: CASSRTGVNYGYTF

V gene: TRBV12-3/TRBV12-4
CDR3 protein: CASSRPGDQPQHF

V gene: TRBV6-5
CDR3 protein: CASSYFNSPLHF

V gene: TRBV5-1
CDR3 protein: CASSSRGNSYNSPLHF

V gene: TRBV7-6
CDR3 protein: CASSLEMGWELFF

V gene: TRBV2
CDR3 protein: CASSGGLAGGPTETQYF

V gene: TRBV7-2
CDR3 protein: CASSLGQPLNSPLHF

V gene: TRBV2
CDR3 protein: CASSQTATNEKLFF

V gene: TRBV5-1
CDR3 protein: CASMNSFTEQYF

V gene: TRBV9
CDR3 protein: CASSRRVVNTEAFF

V gene: TRBV12-3/TRBV12-4
CDR3 protein: CASSLAGGRQPQHF

V gene: TRBV25-1
CDR3 protein: CASMGNTGELFF

V gene: TRBV10-3
CDR3 protein: CAMGPEGTQYF

V gene: TRBV9
CDR3 protein: CASKQGANTEAFF

V gene: TRBV4-1
CDR3 protein: CASSQEHQTGDGLFF

V gene: TRBV6-5
CDR3 protein: CASRVGAATNEKLFF

V gene: TRBV2
CDR3 protein: CASSNSANTGELSW

V gene: TRBV19
CDR3 protein: CASISGGLTGELFF

V gene: TRBV7-8
CDR3 protein: CASNLKLQGGRRNQPQHF

V gene: TRBV6-1
CDR3 protein: CASSEGDSF

V gene: TRBV20-1
CDR3 protein: CSARDPRQGLNTEAFF

V gene: TRBV24-1
CDR3 protein: CATSDSTGGGQPQHF